The TCR beta chain under discussion was sequenced for a study of T cell responses to AZD1222 COVID-19 vaccine. Sequencing used immunoSEQ multiplex PCR; TCRdb keeps in-frame clones, though not all of them. The top ten hold about 9.1% of the sample, which has more than 95,000 clones, around 89% seen once. Trimming took 6 bases from V and 2 from J, leaving 14 bases between them. Germline CDR1 MNHEY, CDR2 SMNVEV (reference sequence). The CDR3 is made up of 14 amino acids. The genes are TRBV27 and TRBJ2-7, with unresolved D. This sequence originates from an adult in good health. This specimen consisted of peripheral blood, obtained on day 0 of AZD1222 vaccination. The CDR3 loop reads CASRRTASTYEQYF. CDR3 bases: TGTGCCAGCAGACGGACGGCGAGTACCTACGAGCAGTACTTC.